One and the same sample provided the 25 T cell receptor beta chains below, sequenced in a study of spatial heterogeneity in lung cancer. The time point is: blood at routine non-recurrence follow-up after resection. From the 5' RACE reads, TCRdb called clonotypes with MiXCR, one entry per CDR3 protein. Among tens of thousands of distinct CDR3 sequences listed, just under 20% were seen once. Material: PBMCs, obtained at follow-up. These receptors were collected from a male donor with early-stage non-small cell lung cancer.

The chain combines TRBV12-3 or TRBV12-4 with TRBJ2-5, with TRBD2 matching 7 bases. Losses at the gene ends were 3 bases for V and 0 bases for J; bases not matched to a gene: 4. This CDR3 region has 15 residues. CDR3 residues: CASSLREGYQETQYF. The CDR3 nucleotides read TGTGCCAGCAGTTTGAGGGAGGGGTACCAAGAGACCCAGTACTTC.

This clonotype came up a few times. The V gene is TRBV21-1, the J gene TRBJ2-3; the D call of TRBD1 is as the table states it, not checked on the DNA. TRBV21-1 is termed a pseudogene. The CDR3 sequence is 16 residues long. The CDR3 protein is CASSKALDRGRDTQYF. CDR3 nucleotide sequence: TGTGCCAGCAGCAAAGCGCTCGACAGGGGAAGGGATACGCAGTATTTT.

This clonotype was seen more than once but under ten times. V usage is TRBV7-2 and J usage is TRBJ2-5; D perhaps matches TRBD1 (6 bases). CDR3 length: 12 amino acids. Germline CDR1 and CDR2: SGHTA and FQGNSA. V shed 5 bases and J shed 6 bases, with 10 bases lying between them. The CDR3 coding sequence is TGTGCCAGCAGCGAACAGGGTCAGACCCAGTACTTC. Amino acids: CASSEQGQTQYF.

The chain uses TRBV5-5 and TRBJ1-5; D might be TRBD1 (5 bases). V lost 5 bases, J lost 3 bases, and 9 bases lay in between. The CDR3 sequence is 13 residues long. Looked up from germline, CDR1 is SGHKS and CDR2 is YYEKEE (reference sequence). CDR3 protein: CASSSGPNQPQHF. The CDR3 region has the DNA TGTGCCAGCAGTTCGGGACCCAATCAGCCCCAGCATTTT.

In this sample, this clonotype turned up a few times. The V gene is TRBV6-5, the J gene TRBJ2-1, with D uncertain. Trimming took 5 bases from V and 1 from J, leaving 9 bases between them. Germline V gene sequence: CDR1 MNHEY, CDR2 SVGAGI. CDR3 length: 14 amino acids. CDR3 sequence (DNA): TGTGCCAGCAGTAAAGGGTTATCCTACAATGAGCAGTTCTTC. It translates to CASSKGLSYNEQFF.

J is TRBJ2-5 and V is TRBV5-5; the match to TRBD1 covers 10 bases. J was trimmed by 4 bases and V by 4 bases; bases with no gene match: 7. There are 15 residues in the CDR3. CDR1 and CDR2 (germline): SGHKS, YYEKEE (reference sequence). The CDR3 loop reads CASSLLGQGRETQYF. The CDR3 DNA follows: TGTGCCAGCAGCCTTCTGGGACAGGGGAGAGAGACCCAGTACTTC.

In this sample, this clonotype turned up many times. J is TRBJ2-5 and V is TRBV6-2 or TRBV6-3, with D hard to call. CDR1 MNHEY and CDR2 SVGEGT come from the germline V gene. V lost 1 base and J 1 base, leaving 7 bases between the germline ends. This CDR3 comprises 14 residues. The DNA for the CDR3 is TGTGCCAGCAGTTACTGGGCCACCCAAGAGACCCAGTACTTC. It yields the protein CASSYWATQETQYF.

This rearrangement joins TRBV20-1 to TRBJ2-7; 7 positions match TRBD2. The trim removed 5 bases at V and 6 bases at J, leaving 13 bases unmatched. This CDR3 has 14 amino acids. The germline CDR1 and CDR2 sequences are DFQATT and SNEGSKA (reference sequence). This CDR3 reads CSAGSLGGSAEQYF. In nucleotides, the CDR3 is TGCAGTGCTGGGTCCCTGGGGGGGTCCGCCGAGCAGTACTTC.

This clonotype was seen more than once but under ten times. The rearrangement uses TRBV15 and TRBJ2-2; 9 bases match TRBD1. The CDR3 covers 13 residues. V lost 11 bases to trimming and J lost 6 bases; unmatched junction nucleotides: 7. Germline assignment: CDR1 LNHNV and CDR2 YYDKDF (reference sequence). CDR3 DNA sequence: TGTGCCTCCAAACAGGGGGCGCCCGGGGAGCTGTTTTTT. It yields the protein CASKQGAPGELFF.

This clonotype was counted a single time. The chain couples TRBV5-1 to TRBJ1-2; a possible D gene is TRBD1 (5 bases). CDR3 size: 15 residues. Germline values: CDR1 SGHRS, CDR2 YFSETQ. With 4 bases removed from V and 8 bases from J, the gap between germline ends came to 21 bases. CDR3 region: CASSRASLGSGGYTF. The CDR3 DNA sequence: TGCGCCAGCAGCCGCGCCTCCCTAGGCTCAGGGGGCTACACCTTC.

CDR3 sequence reads: CASSLETGAGYEQYV. The CDR3 DNA follows: TGCGCCAGCAGCTTGGAAACAGGCGCGGGCTACGAGCAGTACGTC. This rearrangement joins TRBV5-1 to TRBJ2-7; D tentatively reads TRBD1 or TRBD2 (5 bases each). The CDR3 is 15 amino acids. The V end lost 0 bases, the J end lost 3 bases, and 13 bases lay between the germline ends. Germline V CDR1 and CDR2: SGHRS, YFSETQ.

Worth noting for this clonotype: At one end, the junction sequence differs from germline, possibly due to a read error. V gene TRBV7-2 combines with J gene TRBJ1-1; tentative D call: TRBD1 (6 bases). The CDR3 is made up of 12 amino acids. Germline V gives CDR1 SGHTA, CDR2 FQGNSA. CDR3 protein: CASGFGQIEAFF. The CDR3 bases are TGTGCCAGCGGCTTTGGACAGATTGAAGCTTTCTTT.

The CDR3 reads CASSYSTQVSPLHF. CDR3 coding DNA: TGTGCCAGCAGTTACTCGACCCAGGTTTCACCCCTCCACTTT. This chain uses TRBV6-2 or TRBV6-3 with TRBJ1-6; D call uncertain. The CDR3 has 14 residues. Germline values: CDR1 MNHEY, CDR2 SVGEGT. The V end lost 0 bases, the J end lost 9 bases, and 9 bases lay between the germline ends.

This clonotype has ten or more counts. This sequence joins TRBV20-1 and TRBJ1-1; unclear D gene. Germline V gene sequence: CDR1 DFQATT, CDR2 SNEGSKA (reference sequence). The CDR3 has 14 amino acids. Trimming took off 0 bases at V and 5 bases at J, with 13 bases between the two ends. CDR3 loop: CSARDGGGGTEAFF. The CDR3 nucleotides are TGCAGTGCTAGAGATGGAGGAGGTGGTACTGAAGCTTTCTTT.

The table lists this clonotype with many counts. This CDR3 is CASSSLTGVADTQYF. CDR3 coding DNA: TGTGCCAGCAGCTCCCTCACAGGAGTCGCAGATACGCAGTATTTT. The V and J genes are TRBV7-2 and TRBJ2-3, with D possibly TRBD1 on 5 matching bases. V gave up 4 bases and J gave up 4 bases, with 15 bases separating them. CDR3 length: 15 residues. CDR1 is SGHTA and CDR2 is FQGNSA in the germline V gene.

The sample holds a few counts of this clonotype. This chain connects TRBV19 to TRBJ2-6, with D perhaps matching TRBD1 (6 bases). The CDR3 contains 16 residues. V lost 10 bases to trimming and J lost 0 bases, with 16 bases between them. CDR1 is LNHDA, CDR2 SQIVND, per germline (reference sequence). CDR3 bases: TGTGCCACCGGAGCGGACAGTAGCTCTGGGGCCAACGTCCTGACTTTC. Its translation: CATGADSSSGANVLTF.

This clonotype appeared a few times. This chain connects TRBV20-1 to TRBJ2-1; D gene uncertain. The CDR3 is 14 residues long. The V end lost 0 bases, the J end lost 6 bases, and 12 bases lay between the germline ends. CDR1 is DFQATT and CDR2 is SNEGSKA in the germline V gene (reference sequence). The CDR3 is CSARDIWGSNEQFF. The CDR3 DNA follows: TGCAGTGCTAGAGATATTTGGGGTTCCAATGAGCAGTTCTTC.

This clonotype was seen a few times. This chain connects TRBV6-5 to TRBJ2-5, with a weak D call TRBD1 (5 bases). The CDR3 is 13 residues long. The V and J ends lost 6 bases and 6 bases respectively, with 14 bases between them. CDR1 MNHEY and CDR2 SVGAGI come from the germline V gene. CDR3 coding DNA: TGTGCCAGCAGCTATTCCAGGGTCAAGACCCAGTACTTC. Its protein is CASSYSRVKTQYF.

CDR3 sequence: CASRATENQPQHF. CDR3 nucleotides: TGTGCCAGCAGGGCGACAGAGAATCAGCCCCAGCATTTT. This chain links TRBV6-5 with TRBJ1-5, with D tentatively TRBD1 (5 bases). Trimming stripped 6 bases from V and 4 bases from J, with 10 bases between. CDR1 and CDR2 (germline): MNHEY, SVGAGI. The CDR3 has 13 residues.

A few counts support this clonotype. V and J are TRBV6-2 or TRBV6-3 and TRBJ1-1; D perhaps matches TRBD1 (6 bases). The germline gives CDR1 MNHEY, CDR2 SVGEGT. V was cut by 4 bases and J by 5 bases, with 11 bases left in between. The CDR3 totals 13 residues. This chain's CDR3 is CASSWGAETEAFF. CDR3 bases: TGTGCCAGCAGTTGGGGGGCAGAGACTGAAGCTTTCTTT.

This clonotype was seen many times. The rearrangement links TRBV19 to TRBJ2-1; 7 nucleotides match TRBD2. V dropped 3 bases and J dropped 0; count of bases not matched to a gene: 5. The CDR3 is 16 amino acids. Germline V lookup: CDR1 LNHDA, CDR2 SQIVND (reference sequence). This chain's CDR3 is CASSIRLAGSYNEQFF. The CDR3 DNA reads as TGTGCCAGTAGTATCCGACTAGCAGGCTCCTACAATGAGCAGTTCTTC.

The chain employs TRBV6-5 and TRBJ1-2; unclear D gene. This CDR3 region has 13 residues. Trimming took 7 bases from V and 3 from J, leaving 12 bases between them. Per germline, CDR1 MNHEY and CDR2 SVGAGI. This chain's CDR3 is CASNQRGDYGYTF. DNA of the CDR3: TGTGCCAGCAACCAGCGGGGTGACTATGGCTACACCTTC.

This clonotype appeared many times. J is TRBJ2-5 and V is TRBV29-1, with unresolved D. Trimming took 2 bases from V and 0 from J, leaving 7 bases between them. This CDR3 contains 13 residues. The V gene's germline CDR1 is SQVTM and CDR2 ANQGSEA. The CDR3, as DNA: TGCAGCGTTGAACTGACGTACCAAGAGACCCAGTACTTC. Its protein product is CSVELTYQETQYF.

This clonotype was detected only a few times. The J gene is TRBJ1-3, the V gene TRBV7-2, with D possibly matching TRBD1 (5 bases). CDR1 SGHTA and CDR2 FQGNSA come from the germline V gene. This CDR3 contains 17 residues. Trimming took 5 bases from V and 1 from J, leaving 18 bases between them. CDR3 sequence: CASSRALPRQSGNTIYF. The CDR3 DNA sequence: TGTGCCAGCAGCCGAGCTCTTCCTCGACAGTCTGGAAACACCATATATTTT.

Here the CDR3 DNA reads TGTGCCAGCAGAATCGACAGCATCTCTGGAAACACCATATATTTT. Protein sequence: CASRIDSISGNTIYF. The gene calls are TRBV6-5 and TRBJ1-3; possibly TRBD1 for D (5 bases). The germline V gene has CDR1 MNHEY and CDR2 SVGAGI. With 6 bases removed from V and 0 bases from J, the gap between germline ends came to 12 bases. CDR3 length: 15 residues.